This T cell receptor (beta chain) appears in the sequencing data of a study of T-cell memory formation after mild COVID-19. Regarding the study as a whole: SARS-CoV-2 specificity of second-wave clones peaking day 37 was unconfirmed.

This clonotype was seen at least ten times. Its antigen is not known. Germline trimming cut 5 bases from V and 2 bases from J; bases unmatched to any gene: 5. The CDR3 consists of 14 residues. CDR1 is SGHTA, CDR2 FQGNSA, per germline. After 5'RACE with constant-segment primers, TCR alpha and TCR beta cDNA libraries carrying sample barcodes and UMIs were obtained. TCRdb reprocessed the 5' RACE reads with MiXCR, giving one entry per CDR3 protein. The table lists about 100,000 distinct CDR3 sequences, roughly a sixth of them singletons, with about 6% in the top ten. The origin of this receptor is a man aged 18 to 29 who had mild COVID-19 (a few samples of this study predate the infection). Cell type and time point are not known. Source material: PBMCs or a T cell subset sorted from them (not recorded which). V and J are TRBV7-2 and TRBJ2-7; 8 bases match TRBD1. CDR3 in amino acids: CASSPQGGPYEQYV. The CDR3 bases are TGTGCCAGCAGCCCACAGGGGGGACCCTACGAGCAGTACGTC.